These 32 T cell receptor beta chains were all obtained from the same sample, sequenced in a study of T cells after yellow fever vaccination. TCRdb re-analysed the 5' RACE reads in MiXCR, keeping a single row per CDR3 protein. Of hundreds of thousands of distinct CDR3 sequences listed, 15% to 20% are singletons. Specimen: PBMCs, collected before the yellow fever booster vaccination. These receptors were obtained from a man between 18 and 35 years old who received the YFV17D yellow fever vaccine.

This clonotype was detected a few times. This chain links TRBV5-1 with TRBJ1-2, with D possibly TRBD1 on 5 matching bases. This CDR3 has 14 residues. Looked up from germline, CDR1 is SGHRS and CDR2 is YFSETQ. The V and J ends lost 2 bases and 4 bases respectively, with 12 bases between them. The CDR3 is CASSFRGRSYGYTF. CDR3 in DNA: TGCGCCAGCAGCTTCCGGGGCCGAAGCTATGGCTACACCTTC.

This clonotype was seen more than once but under ten times. The V gene is TRBV2, the J gene TRBJ2-1; 7 bases align to TRBD2. The CDR3 runs 14 residues. Germline-derived CDR1 and CDR2 are SNHLY and FYNNEI. V dropped 0 bases and J dropped 5; count of bases not matched to a gene: 1. CDR3 bases: TGTGCCAGCAGTGAAGCGGGGGGGAACAATGAGCAGTTCTTC. As protein: CASSEAGGNNEQFF. Full variable domain (outside the CDR3, taken from reference TRBV2 and TRBJ2-1): EPEVTQTPSHQVTQMGQEVILRCVPISNHLYFYWYRQILGQKVEFLVSFYNNEISEKSEIFDDQFSVERPDGSNFTLKIRSTKLEDSAMYFCASSEAGGNNEQFFGPGTRLTVL.

The chain uses TRBV9 and TRBJ2-7, with 7 bases matching TRBD1. CDR1 and CDR2 (germline): SGDLS, YYNGEE. V lost 3 bases to trimming and J lost 6 bases; unmatched junction nucleotides: 3. The CDR3 has 12 amino acids. CDR3 DNA: TGTGCCAGCAGCGCCAACAGGGGCGAGCAGTACTTC. This codes for CASSANRGEQYF.

This clonotype was counted once. This chain uses TRBV11-1 with TRBJ2-7; no reliable D call. This CDR3 comprises 16 residues. V was pared by 5 bases and J by 3 bases, with 20 bases between. Per the germline V gene, CDR1 is SGHAT and CDR2 is FQDESV (reference sequence). The CDR3 DNA follows: TGTGCCAGCAGCCGCGAAATAGGAAGTTTTTACTACGAGCAGTACTTC. Translated, it gives CASSREIGSFYYEQYF. Full variable domain (missing parts from reference TRBV11-1 and TRBJ2-7): EAEVAQSPRYKITEKSQAVAFWCDPISGHATLYWYRQILGQGPELLVQFQDESVVDDSQLPKDRFSAERLKGVDSTLKIQPAELGDSAMYLCASSREIGSFYYEQYFGPGTRLTVT.

This clonotype was counted only a few times. The chain has TRBV12-3 or TRBV12-4 and TRBJ2-2; possibly TRBD1 or TRBD2 for D (5 bases each). CDR3 length: 15 amino acids. Trimming removed 7 bases from V and 2 bases from J, with 14 bases in between. This CDR3 reads CASTPWGSNTGELFF. The CDR3 DNA sequence: TGTGCCAGCACCCCCTGGGGGAGTAACACCGGGGAGCTGTTTTTT.

This clonotype was counted ten times or more. The gene calls are TRBV7-6 and TRBJ2-5; 11 bases agree with TRBD2. Trimming took 0 bases from V and 2 from J; bases not matched to a gene: 8. The CDR3 loop spans 18 amino acids. Per germline, CDR1 SGHVS and CDR2 FNYEAQ. The CDR3 region has the DNA TGTGCCAGCAGCTTAGCCTCTAGCGGGGGGCCGAAGCAAGAGACCCAGTACTTC. It translates to CASSLASSGGPKQETQYF.

The chain combines TRBV11-2 with TRBJ1-2; tentative D call: TRBD1 (5 bases). V shed 1 base and J shed 0 bases, with 9 bases lying between them. This CDR3 is built from 15 residues. CDR1 and CDR2 from the germline V gene are SGHAT and FQNNGV. The CDR3 is CASSLGPGPNYGYTF. CDR3 nucleotide sequence: TGTGCCAGCAGCTTAGGACCGGGGCCTAACTATGGCTACACCTTC.

CDR3 coding DNA: TGTGCCACCGGAGGGGGCGCCGGCTATGGCTACACCTTC. This gives the protein CATGGGAGYGYTF. V is TRBV12-3 or TRBV12-4 and J is TRBJ1-2, with 7 bases matching TRBD1. V trimming: 10 bases; J trimming: 4 bases; junction bases outside the gene matches: 9. The CDR3 runs to 13 residues.

V usage is TRBV20-1 and J usage is TRBJ2-2; tentatively, D is TRBD1 or TRBD2 (7 bases each). V was trimmed by 6 bases and J by 4 bases, leaving 12 bases between them. The CDR3 covers 13 residues. Germline V CDR1 and CDR2: DFQATT, SNEGSKA (reference sequence). CDR3 residues: CSAQGGPTGELFF. The CDR3 DNA reads as TGCAGTGCCCAGGGGGGGCCCACCGGGGAGCTGTTTTTT.

This clonotype occurred a few times. The chain joins TRBV10-1 to TRBJ2-1; maybe TRBD2 (5 bases). Germline CDR1 WNHNN, CDR2 SYGVQD (reference sequence). This CDR3 region has 15 residues. V lost 3 bases and J 9 bases, leaving 18 bases between the germline ends. The DNA for the CDR3 is TGCGCCAGCAGTGATGACTACCCCTTGTGGGGTGAGCAGTTCTTC. Protein sequence: CASSDDYPLWGEQFF.

This clonotype was detected only a few times. The chain joins TRBV6-2 or TRBV6-3 to TRBJ2-3; the match to TRBD1 covers 8 bases. The CDR3 covers 15 residues. Germline trimming cut 6 bases from V and 3 bases from J; bases unmatched to any gene: 8. Germline V CDR1 and CDR2: MNHEY, SVGEGT. CDR3 nucleotide sequence: TGTGCCAGCAGATTACTGAGACAGGGGACAGATACGCAGTATTTT. This encodes CASRLLRQGTDTQYF.

The chain links TRBV7-6 to TRBJ2-5, with a possible D match to TRBD1 (5 bases). Trimming removed 4 bases from V and 5 bases from J, with 11 bases in between. The germline gives CDR1 SGHVS, CDR2 FNYEAQ. The CDR3 loop spans 13 amino acids. CDR3 sequence (DNA): TGTGCCAGCAGCTCCAGGGCCGCGGAGACCCAGTACTTC. Residues: CASSSRAAETQYF. The full variable domain, its missing parts supplied by reference TRBV7-6 and TRBJ2-5, is GAGVSQSPRYKVTKRGQDVALRCDPISGHVSLYWYRQALGQGPEFLTYFNYEAQQDKSGLPNDRFSAERPEGSISTLTIQRTEQRDSAMYRCASSSRAAETQYFGPGTRLLVL.

The chain links TRBV6-5 to TRBJ1-1; D ambiguous. The CDR3 has 15 amino acids. Trimming removed 2 bases from V and 4 bases from J, with 14 bases in between. The germline V gene has CDR1 MNHEY and CDR2 SVGAGI. The CDR3 bases are TGTGCCAGCAGTTACCAGGACCCCCTGAGCACTGAAGCTTTCTTT. Residues: CASSYQDPLSTEAFF.

CDR3: CASSFQTAMDTQYF. Here the CDR3 DNA reads TGTGCCAGCAGCTTCCAGACAGCCATGGATACGCAGTATTTT. The chain couples TRBV9 to TRBJ2-3; maybe TRBD1 (5 bases). CDR3 length: 14 residues. Looked up from germline, CDR1 is SGDLS and CDR2 is YYNGEE. V lost 4 bases to trimming and J lost 6 bases, with 15 bases between them.

This clonotype occurred a few times. The chain is built from TRBV6-2 or TRBV6-3 and TRBJ2-5; maybe TRBD2 (5 bases). Looked up from germline, CDR1 is MNHEY and CDR2 is SVGEGT. The CDR3 has 13 residues. The V and J ends lost 7 bases and 0 bases respectively, with 9 bases between them. The CDR3 nucleotides are TGTGCCAGCATGAGAGGGAACCAAGAGACCCAGTACTTC. This gives the protein CASMRGNQETQYF.

This clonotype occurred many times. The J gene is TRBJ2-1, the V gene TRBV5-5, with TRBD2 identical over 10 bases. After removal of 3 bases from V and 4 bases from J, the junction contained 10 bases not matched to a gene. This CDR3 is 17 amino acids long. From germline, CDR1 is SGHKS and CDR2 YYEKEE (reference sequence). As DNA, the CDR3 is TGTGCCAGCAGCTGGTTTAGCGGGGGGTCTAGGTACAATGAGCAGTTCTTC. This codes for CASSWFSGGSRYNEQFF.

This clonotype appeared a few times. This rearrangement joins TRBV7-2 to TRBJ2-3; D is undetermined. Germline lookup yields CDR1 SGHTA and CDR2 FQGNSA. The V gene lost 5 bases and the J gene lost 2 bases, with 8 bases spanning the gap. The CDR3 contains 13 residues. DNA for the CDR3: TGTGCCAGCAGCCTCGCGGTCACAGATACGCAGTATTTT. It yields the protein CASSLAVTDTQYF.

The CDR3 loop is CATSSFPSARSGANVLTF. Here the CDR3 DNA reads TGTGCCACCAGCAGTTTTCCCTCCGCGCGATCTGGGGCCAACGTCCTGACTTTC. The chain links TRBV15 to TRBJ2-6; D remains ambiguous. Trimming took 3 bases from V and 1 from J, leaving 16 bases between them. The V gene's germline CDR1 is LNHNV and CDR2 YYDKDF (reference sequence). This CDR3 has 18 amino acids. The full variable domain, rest sourced from reference TRBV15 and TRBJ2-6, is DAMVIQNPRYQVTQFGKPVTLSCSQTLNHNVMYWYQQKSSQAPKLLFHYYDKDFNNEADTPDNFQSRRPNTSFCFLDIRSPGLGDTAMYLCATSSFPSARSGANVLTFGAGSRLTVL.

This clonotype was detected a few times. V gene TRBV24-1 combines with J gene TRBJ2-1; 7 nucleotides line up with TRBD2. V lost 3 bases and J lost 4; bases outside the gene matches: 5. This CDR3 contains 15 residues. Germline CDR1 is KGHDR and CDR2 is SFDVKD. The CDR3 nucleotides read TGTGCCACCAGTGATCCCAGCGGGGATTACAATGAGCAGTTCTTC. Protein: CATSDPSGDYNEQFF.

The chain employs TRBV7-8 and TRBJ1-5; D call uncertain. The CDR3 contains 14 residues. V lost 6 bases and J 9 bases, leaving 18 bases between the germline ends. Germline loops: CDR1 SGHVS, CDR2 FQNEAQ. CDR3 sequence: CASSPSVAPGPQHF. The CDR3 DNA reads TGTGCCAGCAGTCCCAGCGTCGCCCCGGGGCCCCAGCATTTT.

This clonotype was observed a few times. V is TRBV5-5 and J is TRBJ2-4; either TRBD1 or TRBD2 may supply D (5 bases each). The ends were cut back, 4 bases at V and 11 bases at J, with 16 bases in the middle. Germline V gene data show CDR1 as SGHKS and CDR2 as YYEKEE (reference sequence). There are 13 residues in the CDR3. In nucleotides, the CDR3 is TGTGCCAGCAGCGGGACCCCTCCCGTGGTTCAGTACTTC. The encoded protein is CASSGTPPVVQYF.

The V and J genes are TRBV5-5 and TRBJ2-1; possibly TRBD1 for D (9 bases). V dropped 6 bases and J dropped 7 bases, with 23 bases sitting between them. Germline V CDR1 and CDR2: SGHKS, YYEKEE (reference sequence). This CDR3 comprises 16 residues. CDR3 bases: TGTGCCAGCATCCCGGGAGGGACAGGGCTGTGGAATGAGCAGTTCTTC. Its protein is CASIPGGTGLWNEQFF.

The sample holds a few counts of this clonotype. V usage is TRBV12-3 or TRBV12-4 and J usage is TRBJ2-7, with TRBD1 matching over 10 bases. V shed 6 bases, J shed 4 bases, and the junction held 3 bases outside the gene matches. The CDR3 runs 13 residues. In nucleotides, the CDR3 is TGTGCCAGCAGCTGGGACAGGGGTTACGAGCAGTACTTC. Its translation is CASSWDRGYEQYF.

CDR3 in DNA: TGTGCCAGCAGAGCCCTAGCGGGGGGGTTGAGAGATACGCAGTATTTT. Protein product: CASRALAGGLRDTQYF. This chain connects TRBV6-2 or TRBV6-3 to TRBJ2-3; 12 bases match TRBD2. V trimming: 6 bases; J trimming: 5 bases; junction bases outside the gene matches: 9. The CDR3 extends over 16 amino acids. Germline loops: CDR1 MNHEY, CDR2 SVGEGT.

In its sample, this clonotype was seen a few times. The chain carries TRBV7-9 and TRBJ2-5; D could derive from TRBD1 or TRBD2 (5 bases each). This CDR3 is built from 14 residues. V lost 4 bases to trimming and J lost 5 bases, with 14 bases between them. Germline V gene sequence: CDR1 SEHNR, CDR2 FQNEAQ (reference sequence). The CDR3 DNA sequence: TGTGCCAGCAGCTATCCGGGACGCCGCGAGACCCAGTACTTC. Translating gives CASSYPGRRETQYF.

This clonotype was detected a few times. This chain uses TRBV6-5 with TRBJ1-1, with a weak D call TRBD1 (5 bases). The CDR3 runs 13 residues. Looked up from germline, CDR1 is MNHEY and CDR2 is SVGAGI. V was clipped by 1 base and J by 3 bases, with 6 bases between them. The CDR3 coding sequence is TGTGCCAGCAGTTACTTAGGGGACACTGAAGCTTTCTTT. Its translation: CASSYLGDTEAFF.

The chain joins TRBV6-5 to TRBJ2-2, with a weak D call TRBD2 (5 bases). The CDR3 covers 15 residues. CDR1 is MNHEY, CDR2 SVGAGI, per germline. V gave up 11 bases and J gave up 10 bases, with 26 bases separating them. The CDR3 bases are TGTGCCGCCGGTTACTTGTTGGAGGCTTCGATGGAGCTGTTTTTT. Its translation: CAAGYLLEASMELFF.

The J gene is TRBJ2-1, the V gene TRBV10-1; D is tentatively TRBD1 or TRBD2 (6 bases each). Per the germline V gene, CDR1 is WNHNN and CDR2 is SYGVQD (reference sequence). Deletions cut 5 bases from V and 7 bases from J, with 15 bases between. There are 14 residues in the CDR3. The CDR3 here is CASSTSGEANEQFF. For the CDR3, the DNA is TGCGCCAGCAGTACCTCAGGGGAGGCGAATGAGCAGTTCTTC.

This clonotype was detected a few times. The gene calls are TRBV7-9 and TRBJ1-2; D might be TRBD1 (5 bases). The CDR3 contains 14 residues. Germline V CDR1 and CDR2: SEHNR, FQNEAQ (reference sequence). V shed 4 bases and J shed 1 base, with 10 bases lying between them. The CDR3, as DNA: TGTGCCAGCAGCTCCCGTGGGGGTAACTATGGCTACACCTTC. Translating gives CASSSRGGNYGYTF.

The chain is built from TRBV6-5 and TRBJ2-3, with unresolved D. The V gene's germline CDR1 is MNHEY and CDR2 SVGAGI. Trimming removed 6 bases at V and 5 bases at J, with 12 bases between. There are 13 residues in the CDR3. For the CDR3, the DNA is TGTGCCAGCAGCGCGAACGCCAGAGATACGCAGTATTTT. Translation gives CASSANARDTQYF.

The rearrangement links TRBV5-1 to TRBJ1-1; no definite D call. The CDR3 is 12 amino acids. The ends were cut back, 6 bases at V and 1 base at J, with 7 bases in the middle. Germline V gene data show CDR1 as SGHRS and CDR2 as YFSETQ. The CDR3 sequence is CASTFGNTEAFF. For the CDR3, the DNA is TGCGCCAGCACGTTTGGGAACACTGAAGCTTTCTTT.

This clonotype was counted between two and nine times. The chain links TRBV7-8 to TRBJ1-2; D remains unclear. The germline V gene encodes CDR1 SGHVS and CDR2 FQNEAQ. V was clipped by 8 bases and J by 1 base, with 17 bases between them. The CDR3 extends over 15 amino acids. The CDR3, as DNA: TGTGCCAGCGCCGGGCGGAACAGAGATAACTATGGCTACACCTTC. It codes for CASAGRNRDNYGYTF.